This T cell receptor (beta chain) was recorded in a study of T cell responses to AZD1222 COVID-19 vaccine. Germline CDR1 is SNHLY and CDR2 is FYNNEI. V dropped 7 bases and J dropped 9; count of bases not matched to a gene: 9. This CDR3 comprises 12 residues. Here immunoSEQ multiplex PCR was the method, and the copy in TCRdb shows in-frame clones only, minus some. This sample has approximately 150,000 clones; around 84% occur once, and the top ten carry approximately 5%. The gene calls are TRBV2 and TRBJ2-7, with TRBD1 identical over 7 bases. The material sequenced was peripheral blood, taken 28 days after the second AZD1222 dose. This sequence originates from an adult who received the AZD1222 COVID-19 vaccine. CDR3 protein: CASNQGGVGQYF. CDR3 coding DNA: TGTGCCAGCAACCAAGGGGGCGTGGGGCAGTACTTC.